This TCR beta chain came from a study of cytomegalovirus exposure and HLA in healthy donors. Study-level information: Genetic ancestry analysis placed approximately 79% of the 398 donors that were genotyped in the Caucasian-associated cluster.

60 Vbeta and 13 Jbeta primers were used in PCR. Repertoires were generated with immunoSEQ multiplex PCR, while TCRdb's copy carries only in-frame clones and drops some. The table records about 190,000 clones, 70% to 75% of them present only once. The CDR3 runs to 16 residues. Germline CDR1 and CDR2: SNHLY and FYNNEI. V was clipped by 0 bases and J by 7 bases; unmatched bases: 6. The chain joins TRBV2 to TRBJ1-6; 7 bases are a match to TRBD1. This TCR was sampled from a man younger than 40 in good health and CMV-seropositive. Sequenced: PBMCs. This CDR3 reads CASSEALPRGNSPLHF. CDR3 nucleotide sequence: TGTGCCAGCAGTGAAGCGCTTCCCAGGGGGAATTCACCCCTCCACTTT.